The sequence of this TCR beta chain was determined in a study of T cell clones after liver transplantation. Study-level information: As an antigen-independent comparator, third-party-reactive TCRbeta sequences came from pre-transplant mixed lymphocyte reactions. HCV positivity affected three of eight recipients; the rest lacked autoimmune or viral indications. Blood was drawn pre-transplant, before withdrawal, and after full or failed withdrawal. Points from the study as a whole: Rather than being deleted, graft donor-reactive T cells may have moved into the graft.

About this clone: What it binds is not known.

Measured with immunoSEQ multiplex PCR; TCRdb has only the in-frame clones, and not every one. The sample holds 72,000 or so clones, approximately 82% seen once. In germline, CDR1 is MNHEY, CDR2 SVGAGI. Trimming took 6 bases from V and 5 from J; bases not matched to a gene: 10. CDR3 size: 15 residues. The clonotype originates from a human patient who received a liver transplant. Certain T cells may be donor cells from the graft. The sequenced sample was CD4+ T cells from blood, obtained at the 22-month timepoint. This sequence joins TRBV6-5 and TRBJ2-7; 10 positions agree with TRBD1. DNA of the CDR3: TGTGCCAGCAGCCGACAGGGGGCGCGGAGCGACGAGCAGTACTTC. Encoded protein: CASSRQGARSDEQYF.